This entry describes one TCR beta chain. The antigen is undetermined. It was RNA transcripts that yielded the amplified TCR beta CDR3 regions. The HTBI set primed first-round TCR CDR3 RT-PCR. MiXCR, run by TCRdb on the multiplex PCR reads, gives a single entry per CDR3 protein. The sample records over 700,000 distinct CDR3 sequences, around 20% being singletons. Hyperthyroidism patients were newly diagnosed, had disease duration under 2 months, and were aged 18 to 65 years. The data were obtained in a study of T cells in Graves' hyperthyroidism and ophthalmopathy. Study overall: Before any treatment, at initial diagnosis, peripheral blood was collected. Whole-study results and caveats: The model identified upcoming ophthalmopathy a median around 6 months ahead of onset. In the blood, most expanded thyroid clonotypes above 0.001 appeared as well.

The CDR3 consists of 15 residues. Between the trimmed V and J ends, which lost 2 bases and 0 bases, there was a span of 8 bases. Germline V CDR1 and CDR2: LNHDA, SQIVND (reference sequence). The sequenced sample was blood. This TCR came from a woman aged 45 to 65 with Graves' hyperthyroidism that later progressed to Graves' ophthalmopathy. The chain recombines TRBV19 with TRBJ1-5, with unresolved D. The CDR3 reads CASSIMENSNQPQHF. The CDR3, as DNA: TGTGCCAGTAGTATAATGGAGAATAGCAATCAGCCCCAGCATTTT.